The present entry profiles one T cell receptor (beta chain) with its context. As yet, its antigen is unknown. The data were taken from a study of vaccination effects on CD4 cells after COVID-19. Libraries were prepared by immunoSEQ multiplex PCR; TCRdb keeps only in-frame clonotypes and omits some of them. The data contain over 50,000 clones, roughly 76% of them singletons. Viral peptide pool expansion of antigen-specific CD4+ T cells preceded sequencing in the ViraFEST assay. The authors isolated CD4+ T cells after more than eight days of culture. Cells had half their medium changed to IL-2 medium on days 3 and 7. This TCR derives from a human donor who received a COVID-19 vaccine. The specimen was CD4+ T cells from PBMCs cultured with HCoV-229E spike peptides, collected before COVID-19 vaccination.

The CDR3 region is CASSLQTGAPGANVLTF. The CDR3 DNA reads as TGTGCCAGCAGTCTACAGACAGGGGCGCCAGGGGCCAACGTCCTGACTTTC. V gene TRBV6-6 combines with J gene TRBJ2-6; TRBD1 matches at 8 bases. There are 17 residues in the CDR3. Germline V gene sequence: CDR1 MNHNY, CDR2 SVGAGI (reference sequence). Germline trimming cut 5 bases from V and 4 bases from J; bases unmatched to any gene: 10.